Included here is one T cell receptor (beta chain) sequence, with context. Its antigen is as yet unknown. These data come from a study of CD4+ T cells in melanoma. Study-wide results and limits: CD8+ T cell, macrophage and B cell function reportedly correlated with neoantigen-specific CD4+ T cells. Neoantigen-specific CD4+ T cells in melanoma reportedly had diverse differentiation states.

Libraries were prepared by immunoSEQ multiplex PCR; TCRdb keeps only in-frame clonotypes and omits some of them. The repertoire holds about 140,000 clones, around 90% seen once, with about 1.6% in the top ten. V was cut by 2 bases and J by 8 bases, with 10 bases left in between. CDR3 length: 14 amino acids. Germline V gene data show CDR1 as MNHEY and CDR2 as SVGAGI. This rearrangement joins TRBV6-5 to TRBJ1-6; D perhaps matches TRBD1 (6 bases). The TCR sequence derives from a human donor with melanoma. As DNA, the CDR3 is TGTGCCAGCAGTTACCGGGGGCGCGATTCACCCCTCCACTTT. Its translation is CASSYRGRDSPLHF.